The next 22 T cell receptor beta chains were all read from a single sample in a study of naive and memory T cell subsets. Both TRBC1 and TRBC2 were covered by a beta constant-region primer of two equimolar oligonucleotides. TCRdb itself ran the UMI-ligation and nested PCR reads through MiXCR, one entry per CDR3 protein. The profile shows 140,000 to 150,000 distinct CDR3 sequences, 15% to 20% of them singletons. The material sequenced was naive CD4+ T cells from blood. The receptor set was obtained from a human donor in good health.

This clonotype has a handful of counts. The gene calls are TRBV28 and TRBJ2-7, with a tentative D call TRBD1 (6 bases). The V and J ends lost 3 bases and 2 bases respectively, with 11 bases between them. Germline CDR1 reads MDHEN; CDR2 reads SYDVKM. The CDR3 is 14 amino acids. DNA of the CDR3: TGTGCCAGCAGTTTGCCTCGGGACACCTACGAGCAGTACTTC. Encoded protein: CASSLPRDTYEQYF.

This chain joins TRBV7-9 and TRBJ1-2; no clear D gene. Germline loops: CDR1 SEHNR, CDR2 FQNEAQ (reference sequence). There are 14 residues in the CDR3. The V end was cut by 7 bases, the J end by 0 bases, with 12 bases between. CDR3 nucleotides: TGTGCCAGCAACATAGACATTTCTAACTATGGCTACACCTTC. Its protein is CASNIDISNYGYTF. Using reference TRBV7-9 and TRBJ1-2 for the parts outside the CDR3, the full variable domain is DTGVSQNPRHKITKRGQNVTFRCDPISEHNRLYWYRQTLGQGPEFLTYFQNEAQLEKSRLLSDRFSAERPKGSFSTLEIQRTEQGDSAMYLCASNIDISNYGYTFGSGTRLTVV.

The chain recombines TRBV28 with TRBJ2-1; TRBD2 matches at 8 bases. CDR1 is MDHEN, CDR2 SYDVKM, per germline. There are 17 residues in the CDR3. V lost 6 bases, J lost 0 bases, and 10 bases stayed unmatched. CDR3 coding DNA: TGTGCCAGCAGCGGTCCCGGGCGGGAGGACTCCTACAATGAGCAGTTCTTC. The encoded protein is CASSGPGREDSYNEQFF.

The rearrangement uses TRBV19 and TRBJ2-1; 11 nucleotides match TRBD2. Unmatched junction bases numbered 7, after V lost 5 bases and J lost 4 bases. Germline-derived CDR1 and CDR2 are LNHDA and SQIVND (reference sequence). The CDR3 runs 16 residues. The CDR3, as DNA: TGTGCCAGTAGTTTTGTGGTAGCGGGAGGGTACAATGAGCAGTTCTTC. Translation: CASSFVVAGGYNEQFF.

The table lists this clonotype with a few counts. The rearrangement joins TRBV9 to TRBJ1-2, with D uncertain. The V and J ends lost 0 bases and 7 bases respectively, with 7 bases between them. This CDR3 spans 12 amino acids. CDR1 is SGDLS, CDR2 YYNGEE, per germline. CDR3 sequence (DNA): TGTGCCAGCAGCGTAGAGGCGTCTGGCTACACCTTC. This gives the protein CASSVEASGYTF.

The rearrangement joins TRBV29-1 to TRBJ2-3; D is ambiguous. Trimming removed 8 bases from V and 6 bases from J, with 18 bases in between. Per germline, CDR1 SQVTM and CDR2 ANQGSEA. The CDR3 contains 13 residues. The chain's CDR3 is CSIRWLGIDTQYF. The CDR3 DNA is TGCAGCATCCGCTGGCTTGGTATTGATACGCAGTATTTT.

The genes are TRBV11-2 and TRBJ2-3, with 7 nucleotides matching TRBD1. The CDR3 is made up of 17 amino acids. V lost 1 base and J lost 1; bases outside the gene matches: 8. Germline V lookup: CDR1 SGHAT, CDR2 FQNNGV. CDR3 sequence reads: CASSLVGRQGGTDTQYF. The CDR3 DNA reads TGTGCCAGCAGCTTAGTAGGGCGGCAGGGGGGCACAGATACGCAGTATTTT.

The chain links TRBV24-1 to TRBJ2-2, with D unresolved. Germline-derived CDR1 and CDR2 are KGHDR and SFDVKD. The CDR3 is made up of 16 amino acids. The ends were cut back, 2 bases at V and 0 bases at J, with 9 bases in the middle. CDR3 coding DNA: TGTGCCACCAGTGATTCGGCAGGTTCGAACACCGGGGAGCTGTTTTTT. Translating gives CATSDSAGSNTGELFF.

This clonotype has only a few counts. The chain joins TRBV11-2 to TRBJ2-1; a possible D gene is TRBD2 (5 bases). Trimming left V 1 base short and J 7 bases short, with 11 bases between. The CDR3 has 14 residues. Germline CDR1 is SGHAT and CDR2 is FQNNGV. CDR3 loop: CASSLVRAPNEQFF. The CDR3 DNA follows: TGTGCCAGCAGCTTAGTGCGGGCTCCTAATGAGCAGTTCTTC. Full variable domain (rest looked up from reference TRBV11-2 and TRBJ2-1): EAGVAQSPRYKIIEKRQSVAFWCNPISGHATLYWYQQILGQGPKLLIQFQNNGVVDDSQLPKDRFSAERLKGVDSTLKIQPAKLEDSAVYLCASSLVRAPNEQFFGPGTRLTVL.

This clonotype was detected ten times or more. The chain employs TRBV6-5 and TRBJ1-4; no clear D gene. The germline V gene encodes CDR1 MNHEY and CDR2 SVGAGI. V lost 0 bases to trimming and J lost 8 bases, with 10 bases between them. The CDR3 is 14 amino acids. This CDR3 is CASSYSGIEEKLFF. Written as DNA, the CDR3 is TGTGCCAGCAGTTACTCGGGTATAGAAGAAAAACTGTTTTTT.

A few counts support this clonotype. The gene calls are TRBV20-1 and TRBJ1-1; D might be TRBD1 (5 bases). Germline V gene lookup returns CDR1 DFQATT and CDR2 SNEGSKA (reference sequence). With 3 bases removed from V and 10 bases from J, the gap between germline ends came to 12 bases. This CDR3 is 11 amino acids long. The CDR3 DNA reads TGCAGTGCTAGGGACACAGGCTTAGCTTTCTTT. Amino acid sequence: CSARDTGLAFF.

This chain uses TRBV7-2 with TRBJ2-5; 13 bases map to TRBD2. V shed 5 bases, J shed 4 bases, and the junction held 7 bases outside the gene matches. This CDR3 comprises 16 residues. Germline CDR1 reads SGHTA; CDR2 reads FQGNSA. The CDR3 DNA reads TGTGCCAGCAGCCCCGGACTAGCGGGAGCTGCAGAGACCCAGTACTTC. This gives the protein CASSPGLAGAAETQYF.

This clonotype occurred a few times. The chain employs TRBV20-1 and TRBJ2-1; no clear D. The V gene lost 1 base and the J gene lost 10 bases, with 11 bases spanning the gap. CDR1 DFQATT and CDR2 SNEGSKA come from the germline V gene (reference sequence). The CDR3 spans 12 residues. CDR3 sequence reads: CSARAVSPEQFF. The CDR3 bases are TGCAGTGCTAGAGCCGTTAGCCCCGAGCAGTTCTTC.

This clonotype has just a few counts. V usage is TRBV5-5 and J usage is TRBJ1-6, with TRBD1 matching over 8 bases. There are 14 residues in the CDR3. Per germline, CDR1 SGHKS and CDR2 YYEKEE (reference sequence). V was clipped by 4 bases and J by 8 bases; unmatched bases: 5. The CDR3 is CASSRDRRDSPLHF. The CDR3 DNA reads as TGTGCCAGCAGCCGGGACAGGAGGGATTCACCCCTCCACTTT. The full variable domain, completed using reference TRBV5-5 and TRBJ1-6, is DAGVTQSPTHLIKTRGQQVTLRCSPISGHKSVSWYQQVLGQGPQFIFQYYEKEERGRGNFPDRFSARQFPNYSSELNVNALLLGDSALYLCASSRDRRDSPLHFGNGTRLTVT.

The V and J genes are TRBV7-3 and TRBJ2-3; no clear D gene. Trimming removed 2 bases at V and 1 base at J, with 10 bases between. The CDR3 consists of 15 residues. In germline, CDR1 is SGHTA, CDR2 FQGTGA. CDR3 sequence: CASSLSPRGTDTQYF. CDR3 nucleotide sequence: TGTGCCAGCAGCTTATCCCCCCGGGGCACAGATACGCAGTATTTT.

The V and J genes are TRBV29-1 and TRBJ2-7; 8 nucleotides agree with TRBD1. V shed 3 bases and J 5 bases; nucleotides not matched to a gene: 3. The CDR3 extends over 12 amino acids. CDR1 is SQVTM and CDR2 is ANQGSEA in the germline V gene. DNA for the CDR3: TGCAGCGTTGACAGGGGGCCTAACGAGCAGTACTTC. Amino acids: CSVDRGPNEQYF.

This clonotype was seen a few times. The rearrangement links TRBV20-1 to TRBJ2-7; 11 positions agree with TRBD2. The CDR3 spans 14 residues. V lost 3 bases and J lost 7; bases outside the gene matches: 8. The germline gives CDR1 DFQATT, CDR2 SNEGSKA (reference sequence). CDR3 region: CSASPGTSGGEQYF. The DNA of the CDR3 is TGCAGTGCTAGTCCCGGGACTAGCGGAGGAGAGCAGTACTTC.

The chain links TRBV28 to TRBJ2-5, with TRBD2 as a possible D gene (7 bases). CDR1 is MDHEN, CDR2 SYDVKM, per germline. The V end lost 5 bases, the J end lost 4 bases, and 17 bases lay between the germline ends. This CDR3 has 15 residues. CDR3 protein: CASSPQSGGVETQYF. The DNA of the CDR3 is TGTGCCAGCAGTCCACAGTCGGGGGGCGTAGAGACCCAGTACTTC. The full variable domain, rest sourced from reference TRBV28 and TRBJ2-5, is DVKVTQSSRYLVKRTGEKVFLECVQDMDHENMFWYRQDPGLGLRLIYFSYDVKMKEKGDIPEGYSVSREKKERFSLILESASTNQTSMYLCASSPQSGGVETQYFGPGTRLLVL.

This clonotype was recorded a few times. The chain has TRBV7-9 and TRBJ2-2, with a weak D call TRBD1 (6 bases). The CDR3 has 18 amino acids. The V end was cut by 3 bases, the J end by 1 base, with 18 bases between. Germline V gives CDR1 SEHNR, CDR2 FQNEAQ (reference sequence). CDR3 bases: TGTGCCAGCAGCTTTATCCAAAGGACAGCCGGGAACACCGGGGAGCTGTTTTTT. Residues: CASSFIQRTAGNTGELFF.

The rearrangement links TRBV7-9 to TRBJ1-6; D not resolved. V lost 7 bases, J lost 5 bases, and 6 bases lay in between. Per germline, CDR1 SEHNR and CDR2 FQNEAQ (reference sequence). The length of the CDR3 is 12 residues. Written as DNA, the CDR3 is TGTGCCAGCAAGTGGGATAATTCACCCCTCCACTTT. Translated, it gives CASKWDNSPLHF.

V and J are TRBV20-1 and TRBJ1-6; D possibly corresponds to TRBD1 (6 bases). Trimming took 3 bases from V and 4 from J, leaving 13 bases between them. Germline-derived CDR1 and CDR2 are DFQATT and SNEGSKA (reference sequence). This CDR3 is 15 amino acids long. The CDR3 sequence is CSASWGAGYNSPLHF. CDR3 coding DNA: TGCAGTGCTAGTTGGGGGGCCGGTTATAATTCACCCCTCCACTTT.

The chain combines TRBV28 with TRBJ2-2; D is unclear. This CDR3 is built from 15 residues. Trimming removed 6 bases at V and 1 base at J, with 12 bases between. Germline CDR1 and CDR2: MDHEN and SYDVKM. The CDR3 sequence: CASSEVKLNTGELFF. CDR3 bases: TGTGCCAGCAGCGAAGTAAAATTGAACACCGGGGAGCTGTTTTTT.